This T cell receptor (beta chain) was sequenced for a study of shared clonotypes between healthy human individuals. Study-level information: Contributing individuals were a couple of females and three males aged 18 to 49. A donor's plate count was three for CD4 naive and three for CD4 memory; CD8 naive had two and CD8 memory one.

Those who donated, Caucasian adults without exception, all lived in Nashville, Tennessee. The V gene lost 4 bases and the J gene lost 7 bases, with 8 bases spanning the gap. In germline, CDR1 is MNHNS, CDR2 SASEGT. The CDR3 runs 12 residues. Produced via immunoSEQ multiplex PCR; TCRdb's table is partial and in-frame only. This table has over a million clones, roughly 96% appearing once. The source is a man aged 25-45 years in good health. This chain joins TRBV6-1 and TRBJ2-1; D is possibly TRBD2 (5 bases). Sequenced material: naive CD4+ T cells sorted from blood. The subset denotes: CD45RA+ positively selected. CDR3 in amino acids: CASSALANEQFF. The CDR3 DNA reads TGTGCCAGCAGTGCCCTAGCAAATGAGCAGTTCTTC.